Below are 9 T cell receptor beta chains sequenced from a single sample in a study of blood T cell repertoires in COVID-19. The protocol was immunoSEQ multiplex PCR, while the TCRdb copy is restricted to in-frame clones and leaves out a portion. The table lists roughly 150,000 clones, 80% of them singletons. Sequenced: PBMCs or T cells enriched from blood (not recorded which). Source of these receptors: a man aged 35 to 55 who had recovered from COVID-19.

The chain carries TRBV28 and TRBJ1-6; 7 bases agree with TRBD1. The CDR3 sequence is 16 residues long. Germline CDR1 reads MDHEN; CDR2 reads SYDVKM. V lost 1 base and J lost 4; bases outside the gene matches: 4. This CDR3 is CASSLFGTAYNSPLHF. DNA for the CDR3: TGTGCCAGCAGTTTATTCGGGACAGCATATAATTCACCCCTCCACTTT.

The rearrangement uses TRBV5-1 and TRBJ2-3; weak D call: TRBD2 (7 bases). V lost 6 bases and J lost 1, with 15 bases in between. The CDR3 totals 15 residues. The germline V gene has CDR1 SGHRS and CDR2 YFSETQ. Here the CDR3 DNA reads TGCGCCAGCAAGGACTCGGGGGGCCGCACAGATACGCAGTATTTT. Translating gives CASKDSGGRTDTQYF.

The rearrangement links TRBV11-3 to TRBJ1-1; no clear D. The CDR3 length is 14 residues. Per the germline V gene, CDR1 is SGHNT and CDR2 is YENEEA. Between the trimmed V and J ends, which lost 1 base and 3 bases, there was a span of 9 bases. The CDR3 loop is CASSLVSVDTEAFF. CDR3 DNA: TGTGCCAGCAGCTTAGTCTCAGTGGACACTGAAGCTTTCTTT.

J is TRBJ1-1 and V is TRBV30; D is unclear. Trimming took off 0 bases at V and 5 bases at J, with 19 bases between the two ends. The CDR3 is 16 residues long. Germline-derived CDR1 and CDR2 are GTSNPN and SVGIG (reference sequence). The CDR3 protein is CAWSVPWSLRGTEAFF. As DNA, the CDR3 is TGTGCCTGGAGTGTACCGTGGTCCCTCAGAGGGACTGAAGCTTTCTTT.

The genes are TRBV10-3 and TRBJ1-1; TRBD1 is a possible D gene (5 bases). Looked up from germline, CDR1 is ENHRY and CDR2 is SYGVKD. The CDR3 totals 18 residues. Trimming removed 3 bases at V and 0 bases at J, with 20 bases between. The CDR3 region has the DNA TGTGCCATCAGTGAAAACCCGTGGGGCGACAGTTTGAACACTGAAGCTTTCTTT. Translation gives CAISENPWGDSLNTEAFF.

V gene TRBV9 combines with J gene TRBJ2-5, with 7 bases matching TRBD1. The CDR3 covers 16 residues. The V gene end was trimmed by 0 bases and the J gene end by 5 bases; junction bases not matched to a gene: 10. The V gene's germline CDR1 is SGDLS and CDR2 YYNGEE. CDR3 sequence: CASSVVSGRGIETQYF. The CDR3 nucleotides are TGTGCCAGCAGCGTAGTAAGTGGCAGGGGGATTGAGACCCAGTACTTC.

The chain employs TRBV2 and TRBJ1-1, with D possibly matching TRBD1 (5 bases). V gave up 7 bases and J gave up 4 bases, with 10 bases separating them. Germline V gene data show CDR1 as SNHLY and CDR2 as FYNNEI. The CDR3 is 12 amino acids. In nucleotides, the CDR3 is TGTGCCAGCAAAGGGGAGGGCACTGAAGCTTTCTTT. This codes for CASKGEGTEAFF.

The rearrangement links TRBV10-3 to TRBJ2-1; 12 nucleotides agree with TRBD1. This CDR3 has 17 amino acids. The ends lost 6 bases at V and 0 bases at J; junction bases unmatched: 6. In germline, CDR1 is ENHRY, CDR2 SYGVKD. The CDR3 is CAISRDRGHSSYNEQFF. CDR3 in DNA: TGTGCCATCAGCCGGGACAGGGGGCATAGCTCCTACAATGAGCAGTTCTTC.

This clone came up a few times. This sequence joins TRBV5-4 and TRBJ1-1, with D tentatively TRBD1 (5 bases). The CDR3 has 15 residues. V was pared by 7 bases and J by 0 bases, with 16 bases between. Germline V gene lookup returns CDR1 SGHNT and CDR2 YYREEE (reference sequence). CDR3 in amino acids: CASGPLGGMNTEAFF. The DNA for the CDR3 is TGTGCCAGCGGTCCTCTTGGGGGGATGAACACTGAAGCTTTCTTT. The full variable domain, completed using reference TRBV5-4 and TRBJ1-1, is ETGVTQSPTHLIKTRGQQVTLRCSSQSGHNTVSWYQQALGQGPQFIFQYYREEENGRGNFPPRFSGLQFPNYSSELNVNALELDDSALYLCASGPLGGMNTEAFFGQGTRLTVV.